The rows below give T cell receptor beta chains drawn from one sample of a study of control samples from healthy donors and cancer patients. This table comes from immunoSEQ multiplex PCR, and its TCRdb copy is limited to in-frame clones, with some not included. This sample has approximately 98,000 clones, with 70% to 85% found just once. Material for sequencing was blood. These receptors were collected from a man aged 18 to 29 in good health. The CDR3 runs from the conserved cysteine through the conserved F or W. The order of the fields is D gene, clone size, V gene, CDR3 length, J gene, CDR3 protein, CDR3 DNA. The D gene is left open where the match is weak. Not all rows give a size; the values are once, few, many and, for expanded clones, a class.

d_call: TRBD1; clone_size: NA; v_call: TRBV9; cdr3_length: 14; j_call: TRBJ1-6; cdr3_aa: CASSETGENSPLHF; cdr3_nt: TGTGCCAGCAGCGAGACAGGGGAGAATTCACCCCTCCACTTT
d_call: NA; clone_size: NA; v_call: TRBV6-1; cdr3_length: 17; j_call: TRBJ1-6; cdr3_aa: CASSEWVQGLYNSPLHF; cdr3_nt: TGTGCCAGCAGTGAATGGGTCCAGGGGCTGTATAATTCACCCCTCCACTTT
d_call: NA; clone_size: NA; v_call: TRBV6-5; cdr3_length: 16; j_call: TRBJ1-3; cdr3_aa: CASSSSFAVGGNTIYF; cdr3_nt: TGTGCCAGCAGTTCGAGTTTCGCGGTTGGAGGAAACACCATATATTTT
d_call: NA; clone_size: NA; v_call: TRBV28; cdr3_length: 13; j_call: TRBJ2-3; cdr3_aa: CASSLWGVDTQYF; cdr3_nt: TGTGCCAGCAGTTTATGGGGTGTTGATACGCAGTATTTT
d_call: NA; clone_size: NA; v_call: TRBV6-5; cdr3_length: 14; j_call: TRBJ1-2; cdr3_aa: CASSFEGGVEGYTF; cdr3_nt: TGTGCCAGCAGTTTCGAGGGAGGGGTCGAAGGCTACACCTTC
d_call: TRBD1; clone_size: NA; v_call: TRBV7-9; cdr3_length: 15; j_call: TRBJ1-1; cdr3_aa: CASSSSGTGKTEAFF; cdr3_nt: TGTGCCAGCAGCTCATCCGGGACAGGGAAGACTGAAGCTTTCTTT
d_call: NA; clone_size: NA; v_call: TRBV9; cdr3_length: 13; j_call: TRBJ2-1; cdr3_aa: CASSGTAYNEQFF; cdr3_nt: TGTGCCAGCAGCGGGACGGCCTACAATGAGCAGTTCTTC
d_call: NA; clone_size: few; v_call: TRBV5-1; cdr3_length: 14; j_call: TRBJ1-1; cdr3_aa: CASSLEGVNTEAFF; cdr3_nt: TGCGCCAGCAGCTTGGAGGGGGTAAACACTGAAGCTTTCTTT
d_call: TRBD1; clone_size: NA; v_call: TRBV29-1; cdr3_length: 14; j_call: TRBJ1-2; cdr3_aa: CSVENGDYRGGYTF; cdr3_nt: TGCAGCGTTGAAAATGGGGATTACAGGGGCGGCTACACCTTC
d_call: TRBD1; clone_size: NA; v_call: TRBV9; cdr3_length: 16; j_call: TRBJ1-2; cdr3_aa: CASSAPGQGVIDGYTF; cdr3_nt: TGTGCCAGCAGCGCGCCTGGACAGGGGGTGATTGATGGCTACACCTTC
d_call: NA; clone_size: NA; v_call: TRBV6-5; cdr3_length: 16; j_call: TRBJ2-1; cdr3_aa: CASSSGLLWRNNEQFF; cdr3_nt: TGTGCCAGCAGTTCGGGACTCCTATGGCGCAACAATGAGCAGTTCTTC
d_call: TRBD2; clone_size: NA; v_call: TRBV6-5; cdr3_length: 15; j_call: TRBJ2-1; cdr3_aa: CASSPRTSVENEQFF; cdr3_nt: TGTGCCAGCAGCCCCCGGACTAGCGTGGAGAATGAGCAGTTCTTC
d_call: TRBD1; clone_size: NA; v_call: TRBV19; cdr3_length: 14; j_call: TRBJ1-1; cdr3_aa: CASSAYRGDTEAFF; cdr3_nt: TGTGCCAGTAGTGCCTACAGGGGGGACACTGAAGCTTTCTTT
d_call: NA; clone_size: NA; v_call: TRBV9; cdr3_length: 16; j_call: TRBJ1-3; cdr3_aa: CASSVMGRRPGNTIYF; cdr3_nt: TGTGCCAGCAGCGTAATGGGTCGGCGCCCTGGAAACACCATATATTTT
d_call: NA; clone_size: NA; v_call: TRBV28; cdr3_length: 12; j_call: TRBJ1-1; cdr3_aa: CASSSRAWRAFF; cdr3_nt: TGTGCCAGCAGTTCTAGGGCCTGGAGAGCTTTCTTT
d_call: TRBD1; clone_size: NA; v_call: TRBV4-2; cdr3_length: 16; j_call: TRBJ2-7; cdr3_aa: CASSQATGTGSYEQYF; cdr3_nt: TGTGCCAGCAGCCAAGCGACCGGGACAGGGTCCTACGAGCAGTACTTC
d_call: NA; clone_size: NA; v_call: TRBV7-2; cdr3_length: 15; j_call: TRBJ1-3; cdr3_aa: CASSLVAGAGNTIYF; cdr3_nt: TGTGCCAGCAGCTTAGTCGCGGGAGCTGGAAACACCATATATTTT
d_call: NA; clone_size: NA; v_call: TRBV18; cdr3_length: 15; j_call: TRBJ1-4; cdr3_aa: CASSSLTEYSEKLFF; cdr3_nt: TGTGCCAGCTCATCCCTCACGGAATATAGTGAAAAACTGTTTTTT
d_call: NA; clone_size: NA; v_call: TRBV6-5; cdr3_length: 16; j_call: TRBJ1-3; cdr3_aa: CASSYSRFGPGNTIYF; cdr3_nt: TGTGCCAGCAGTTACTCGCGGTTCGGCCCTGGAAACACCATATATTTT
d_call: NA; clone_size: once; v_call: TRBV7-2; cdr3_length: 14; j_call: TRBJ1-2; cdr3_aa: CASSLAIRNYGYTF; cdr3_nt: TGTGCCAGCAGCTTAGCAATTAGAAACTATGGCTACACCTTC
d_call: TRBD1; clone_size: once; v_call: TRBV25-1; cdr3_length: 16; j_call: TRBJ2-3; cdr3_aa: CATEVPGQINTDTQYF; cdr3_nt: TGTGCCACTGAGGTGCCGGGACAGATAAATACAGATACGCAGTATTTT
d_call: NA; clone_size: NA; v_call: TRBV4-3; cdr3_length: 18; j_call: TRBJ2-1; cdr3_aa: CASSQALLRGPSYNEQFF; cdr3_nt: TGCGCCAGCAGCCAAGCCCTCCTCAGAGGCCCTTCCTACAATGAGCAGTTCTTC
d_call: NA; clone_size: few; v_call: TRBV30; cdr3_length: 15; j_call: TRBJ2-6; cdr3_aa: CAWSVGGAGANVLTF; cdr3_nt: TGTGCCTGGAGTGTAGGGGGGGCCGGGGCCAACGTCCTGACTTTC
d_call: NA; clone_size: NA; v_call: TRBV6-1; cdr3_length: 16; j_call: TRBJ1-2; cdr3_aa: CASSEGGWGANYGYTF; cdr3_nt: TGTGCCAGCAGTGAAGGGGGTTGGGGGGCAAACTATGGCTACACCTTC
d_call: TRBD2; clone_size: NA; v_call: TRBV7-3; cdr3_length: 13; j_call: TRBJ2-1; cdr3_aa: CASGLAGGYEQFF; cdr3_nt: TGTGCCAGCGGTCTAGCGGGGGGGTATGAGCAGTTCTTC
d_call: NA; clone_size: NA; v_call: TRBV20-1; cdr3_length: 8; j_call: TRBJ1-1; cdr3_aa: CSASAAFF; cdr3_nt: TGCAGTGCTAGCGCGGCTTTCTTT
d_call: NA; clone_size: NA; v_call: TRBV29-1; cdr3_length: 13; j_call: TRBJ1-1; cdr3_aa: CSVEVGGNTEAFF; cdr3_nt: TGCAGCGTTGAAGTAGGGGGAAACACTGAAGCTTTCTTT
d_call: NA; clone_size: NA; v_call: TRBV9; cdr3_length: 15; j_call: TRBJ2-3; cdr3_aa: CASRPGDSNTDTQYF; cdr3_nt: TGTGCCAGCAGACCGGGGGACTCTAACACAGATACGCAGTATTTT
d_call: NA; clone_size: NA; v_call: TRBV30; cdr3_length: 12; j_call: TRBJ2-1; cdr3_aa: CAWADSYNEQFF; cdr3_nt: TGTGCCTGGGCAGACAGTTACAATGAGCAGTTCTTC
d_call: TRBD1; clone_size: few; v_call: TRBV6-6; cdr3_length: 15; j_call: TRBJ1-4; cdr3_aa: CASSPTGVTNEKLFF; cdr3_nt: TGTGCCAGCAGTCCCACAGGGGTGACTAATGAAAAACTGTTTTTT
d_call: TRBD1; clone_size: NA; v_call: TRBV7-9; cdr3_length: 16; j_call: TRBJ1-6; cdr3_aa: CASSGSWDSPFSPLHF; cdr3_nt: TGTGCCAGCAGCGGATCATGGGACAGCCCTTTTTCACCCCTCCACTTT
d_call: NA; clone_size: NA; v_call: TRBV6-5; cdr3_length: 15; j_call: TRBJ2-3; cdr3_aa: CASKEGFGTTDAQYF; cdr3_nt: TGTGCCAGCAAGGAAGGCTTTGGGACCACAGATGCGCAGTATTTT
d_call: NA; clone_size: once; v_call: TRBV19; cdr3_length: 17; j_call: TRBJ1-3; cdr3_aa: CASSIYPDSYSGNTIYF; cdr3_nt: TGTGCCAGTAGTATTTATCCGGACAGTTACTCTGGAAACACCATATATTTT
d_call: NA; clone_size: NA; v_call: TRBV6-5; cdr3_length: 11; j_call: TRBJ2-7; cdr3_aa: CGGGALHEQYF; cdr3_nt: TGTGGGGGCGGGGCTCTCCACGAGCAGTACTTC
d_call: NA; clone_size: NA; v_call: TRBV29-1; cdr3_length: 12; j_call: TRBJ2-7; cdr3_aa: CSVESERYEQYF; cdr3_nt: TGCAGCGTTGAATCCGAGAGATACGAGCAGTACTTC
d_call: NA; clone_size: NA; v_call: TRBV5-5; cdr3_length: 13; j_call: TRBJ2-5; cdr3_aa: CASSLVWKETQYF; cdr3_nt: TGTGCCAGCAGCTTGGTTTGGAAAGAGACCCAGTACTTC
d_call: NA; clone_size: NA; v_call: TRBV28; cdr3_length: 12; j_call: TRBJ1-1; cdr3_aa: CASSLRAREAFF; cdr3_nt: TGTGCCAGCAGTTTAAGGGCGCGTGAAGCTTTCTTT
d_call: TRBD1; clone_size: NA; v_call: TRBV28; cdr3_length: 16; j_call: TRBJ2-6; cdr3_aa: CASSFTGGAGANVLTF; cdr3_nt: TGTGCCAGCAGTTTCACAGGGGGCGCTGGGGCCAACGTCCTGACTTTC
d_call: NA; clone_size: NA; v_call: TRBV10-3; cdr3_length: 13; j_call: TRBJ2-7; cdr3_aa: CAIRPGSLYEQYF; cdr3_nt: TGTGCCATCAGACCGGGATCACTCTACGAGCAGTACTTC
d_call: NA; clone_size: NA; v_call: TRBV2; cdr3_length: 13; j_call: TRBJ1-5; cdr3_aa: CASSDSPNRPQHF; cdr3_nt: TGTGCCAGCAGTGACAGTCCAAATCGGCCCCAGCATTTT
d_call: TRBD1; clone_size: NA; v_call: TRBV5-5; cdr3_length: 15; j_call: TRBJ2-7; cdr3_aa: CASTSDRVIRYEQYF; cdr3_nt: TGTGCCAGCACCTCTGACAGGGTAATTCGGTACGAGCAGTACTTC
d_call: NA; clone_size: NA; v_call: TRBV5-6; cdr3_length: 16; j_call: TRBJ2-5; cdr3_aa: CASSLFVWTTEETQYF; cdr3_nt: TGTGCCAGCAGCTTATTTGTATGGACTACCGAAGAGACCCAGTACTTC
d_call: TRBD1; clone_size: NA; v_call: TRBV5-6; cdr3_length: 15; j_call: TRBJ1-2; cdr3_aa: CASSLDRGFNYGYTF; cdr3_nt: TGTGCCAGCAGTTTAGACAGGGGCTTTAACTATGGCTACACCTTC
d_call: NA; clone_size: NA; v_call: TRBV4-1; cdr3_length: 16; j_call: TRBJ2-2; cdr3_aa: CASSRRPPGNTGELFF; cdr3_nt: TGCGCCAGCAGCCGCCGCCCTCCCGGAAACACCGGGGAGCTGTTTTTT
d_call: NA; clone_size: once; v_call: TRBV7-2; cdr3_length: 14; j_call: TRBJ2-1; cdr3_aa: CASRGGSSYNEQFF; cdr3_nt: TGTGCCAGCAGAGGGGGGAGCTCCTACAATGAGCAGTTCTTC
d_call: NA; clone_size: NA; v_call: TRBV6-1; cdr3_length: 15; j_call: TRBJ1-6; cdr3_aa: CASSEVAGTGSPLHF; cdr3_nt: TGTGCCAGCAGTGAAGTGGCAGGGACGGGATCACCCCTCCACTTT
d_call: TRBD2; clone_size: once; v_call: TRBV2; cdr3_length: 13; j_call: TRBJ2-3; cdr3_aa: CAILATASDTQYF; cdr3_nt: TGTGCCATACTAGCGACCGCGTCAGATACGCAGTATTTT
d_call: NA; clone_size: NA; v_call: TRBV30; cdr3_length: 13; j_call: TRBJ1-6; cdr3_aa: CALGENYNSPLHF; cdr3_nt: TGTGCGTTGGGAGAGAATTATAATTCACCCCTCCACTTT
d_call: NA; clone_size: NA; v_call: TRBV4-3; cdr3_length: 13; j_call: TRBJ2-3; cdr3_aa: CASSQEERHTQYF; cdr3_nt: TGCGCCAGCAGCCAAGAGGAGAGACATACGCAGTATTTT
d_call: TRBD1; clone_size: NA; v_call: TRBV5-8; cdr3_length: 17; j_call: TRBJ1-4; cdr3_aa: CASSLVRDRGPNEKLFF; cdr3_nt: TGTGCCAGCAGCTTGGTTCGAGACAGGGGACCTAATGAAAAACTGTTTTTT
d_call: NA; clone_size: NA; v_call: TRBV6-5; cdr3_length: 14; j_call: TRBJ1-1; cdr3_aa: CASRPGRTYTEAFF; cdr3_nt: TGTGCCAGCAGACCGGGCCGGACGTACACTGAAGCTTTCTTT
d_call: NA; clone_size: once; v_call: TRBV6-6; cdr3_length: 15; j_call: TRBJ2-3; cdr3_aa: CASSYGAGVTDTQYF; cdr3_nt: TGTGCCAGCAGTTACGGGGCAGGAGTCACAGATACGCAGTATTTT
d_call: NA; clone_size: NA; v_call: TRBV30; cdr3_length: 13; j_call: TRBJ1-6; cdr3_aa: CAWMGMSESPLHF; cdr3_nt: TGTGCCTGGATGGGGATGTCTGAATCACCCCTCCACTTT
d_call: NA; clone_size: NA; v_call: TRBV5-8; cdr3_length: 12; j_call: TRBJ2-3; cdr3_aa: CASSFPLDTQYF; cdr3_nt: TGTGCCAGCAGCTTCCCCCTGGATACGCAGTATTTT
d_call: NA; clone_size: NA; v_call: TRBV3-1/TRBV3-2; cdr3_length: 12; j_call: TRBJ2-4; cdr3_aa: CASSQRLNIQYF; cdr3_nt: TGTGCCAGCAGCCAACGACTAAACATTCAGTACTTC
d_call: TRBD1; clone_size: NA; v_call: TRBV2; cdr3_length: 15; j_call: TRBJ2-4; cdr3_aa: CASRVSGTGDNIQYF; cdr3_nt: TGTGCCAGCAGAGTCTCCGGGACAGGGGACAACATTCAGTACTTC